These 30 T cell receptor beta chains came from one sample sequenced in a study of human T cells and chemical hapten exposure (dated by TCRdb to the early 2020s). To prepare the library, RACE was applied. The sequencing machine was a NextSeq 500. The public sequencing data were trimmed at Q25 with fastp and processed into clonotypes with MiXCR by TCRdb, which kept only in-frame beta chains. CDR3 protein sequences are deduplicated, and each keeps its most common genes and DNA. Present in this sample are around 80,000 distinct CDR3 sequences, 6% to 8.5% of which were seen just once. Under 1.5% of the sample rests with the top ten. Taken with the paper, the label for time point translates to: patch test 2, 6 weeks after DPC sensitization. The treatment or condition label corresponds to: therapeutic diphenylcyclopropenone sensitization with weekly scalp DPC. This specimen was whole blood, taken in connection with sensitization to the hapten diphenylcyclopropenone (DPC). Receptors originate from a young woman with alopecia areata. Some clones in this sample may be carry-over from other donors' samples.

This clonotype has at least ten counts. The chain joins TRBV20-1 to TRBJ1-2, with D possibly matching TRBD1 (5 bases). The ends were cut back, 7 bases at V and 0 bases at J, with 21 bases in the middle. This CDR3 is built from 16 residues. Germline-derived CDR1 and CDR2 are DFQATT and SNEGSKA (reference sequence). The CDR3 spells CSVMGRGQTANYGYTF. Written as DNA, the CDR3 is TGCAGTGTCATGGGCCGGGGCCAGACCGCTAACTATGGCTACACCTTC.

This clonotype has only a few counts. The chain is built from TRBV12-3 or TRBV12-4 and TRBJ1-1, with 7 nucleotides matching TRBD1. The CDR3 runs to 14 residues. Losses at the gene ends were 6 bases for V and 1 base for J; bases not matched to a gene: 5. CDR3 nucleotide sequence: TGTGCCAGCAGCGCGCAGGGGGGGAACACTGAAGCTTTCTTT. This encodes CASSAQGGNTEAFF.

This clonotype showed up just a few times. The V call is TRBV2, the J call TRBJ1-1; D is unresolved. Germline loops: CDR1 SNHLY, CDR2 FYNNEI. Trimming left V 6 bases short and J 0 bases short, with 11 bases between. There are 14 residues in the CDR3. The CDR3 is CASRKGYMNTEAFF. DNA of the CDR3: TGTGCCAGCAGAAAAGGCTACATGAACACTGAAGCTTTCTTT.

V is TRBV7-3 and J is TRBJ2-6; a weak D match, TRBD1 (6 bases). Germline-derived CDR1 and CDR2 are SGHTA and FQGTGA. The V and J ends lost 6 bases and 1 base respectively, with 16 bases between them. The CDR3 covers 17 residues. The CDR3 nucleotides are TGTGCCAGCAGTCCCCAGGGGCAAGAGTCTGGGGCCAACGTCCTGACTTTC. Residues: CASSPQGQESGANVLTF.

This clonotype has a count of ten or more. The chain has TRBV6-5 and TRBJ1-4; tentatively, D is TRBD1 (6 bases). Germline CDR1 and CDR2: MNHEY and SVGAGI. V lost 2 bases and J 4 bases, leaving 8 bases between the germline ends. CDR3 length equals 14 residues. The CDR3: CASSYTGSNEKLFF. DNA for the CDR3: TGTGCCAGCAGTTACACAGGGAGTAATGAAAAACTGTTTTTT.

There are many counts of this clonotype. The gene calls are TRBV6-5 and TRBJ1-1; D gene unclear. Looked up from germline, CDR1 is MNHEY and CDR2 is SVGAGI. The CDR3 loop spans 12 amino acids. V was cut by 3 bases and J by 1 base, with 3 bases left in between. CDR3 nucleotides: TGTGCCAGCAGTTATAAGAACACTGAAGCTTTCTTT. Translated, it gives CASSYKNTEAFF.

This clonotype was recorded many times. V usage is TRBV7-3 and J usage is TRBJ2-5, with D possibly being TRBD2 (5 bases). This CDR3 comprises 13 residues. V lost 0 bases and J lost 5, with 7 bases in between. CDR1 and CDR2 from the germline V gene are SGHTA and FQGTGA. The CDR3 sequence is CASSLTSGETQYF. The CDR3 DNA sequence: TGTGCCAGCAGCTTAACGTCGGGGGAGACCCAGTACTTC.

This clonotype has only a few counts. The chain has TRBV7-8 and TRBJ1-6; 10 nucleotides match TRBD1. Germline V gene data show CDR1 as SGHVS and CDR2 as FQNEAQ. There are 16 residues in the CDR3. The J segment lost 6 bases and the V segment lost 5 bases, leaving 7 bases of the junction unmatched. CDR3 amino acids: CASSPGQGVGNSPLHF. CDR3 sequence (DNA): TGTGCCAGCAGCCCAGGACAGGGGGTCGGTAATTCACCCCTCCACTTT.

This clonotype showed up many times. This chain connects TRBV12-3 or TRBV12-4 to TRBJ1-6, with TRBD1 as a possible D gene (5 bases). Deletions cut 2 bases from V and 8 bases from J, with 19 bases between. The CDR3 contains 17 residues. The CDR3 bases are TGTGCCAGCAGTTTATTCCCCGGGCAAAGGGGACATTCACCCCTCCACTTT. This sequence encodes CASSLFPGQRGHSPLHF.

There are many counts of this clonotype. The chain couples TRBV20-1 to TRBJ1-2; D may be TRBD1 (6 bases). With 4 bases removed from V and 2 bases from J, the gap between germline ends came to 14 bases. The CDR3 is 14 residues long. Germline CDR1 DFQATT, CDR2 SNEGSKA (reference sequence). DNA for the CDR3: TGCAGTGCTAAGGGGCGCGGGGGCAACTATGGCTACACCTTC. It is translated as CSAKGRGGNYGYTF.

This clonotype appeared many times. This rearrangement joins TRBV11-3 to TRBJ2-4; D may be TRBD1 or TRBD2 (6 bases each). Germline CDR1 SGHNT, CDR2 YENEEA. The CDR3 sequence is 16 residues long. V was shortened by 5 bases and J by 0 bases, with 14 bases between the two germline ends. CDR3 sequence reads: CASSLTGRLAKNIQYF. CDR3 coding DNA: TGTGCCAGCAGCCTTACAGGGAGGCTAGCCAAAAACATTCAGTACTTC.

The table lists this clonotype with many counts. This chain joins TRBV12-3 or TRBV12-4 and TRBJ2-7; D is uncertain. Trimming removed 3 bases from V and 1 base from J, with 13 bases in between. The CDR3 sequence is 15 residues long. The CDR3 DNA is TGTGCCAGCAGTTTGTACGGGCACGGATCCTACGAGCAGTACTTC. Translating it yields CASSLYGHGSYEQYF.

This clonotype was counted at least ten times. The chain combines TRBV7-3 with TRBJ2-7; 8 nucleotides line up with TRBD2. Germline lookup yields CDR1 SGHTA and CDR2 FQGTGA. V was pared by 5 bases and J by 2 bases, with 11 bases of the junction left unmatched. This CDR3 is built from 16 residues. The CDR3 spells CASSPQATSGPYEQYF. CDR3 nucleotides: TGTGCCAGCAGCCCCCAGGCCACTAGCGGACCCTACGAGCAGTACTTC.

This clonotype has only a few counts. The genes are TRBV20-1 and TRBJ1-1; 9 positions match TRBD1. Germline V lookup: CDR1 DFQATT, CDR2 SNEGSKA (reference sequence). CDR3 size: 13 residues. Germline trimming cut 5 bases from V and 4 bases from J; bases unmatched to any gene: 5. This CDR3 reads CSAGTGWSTEAFF. In nucleotides, the CDR3 is TGCAGTGCTGGGACAGGGTGGAGCACTGAAGCTTTCTTT.

This clonotype was found many times. V and J are TRBV5-4 and TRBJ2-1; weak D call: TRBD2 (7 bases). CDR1 is SGHNT, CDR2 YYREEE, per germline (reference sequence). The CDR3 runs 15 residues. The V gene lost 3 bases and the J gene lost 0 bases, with 10 bases spanning the gap. The CDR3 DNA is TGTGCCAGCAGCTCAAGGGGGGGCTCCTACAATGAGCAGTTCTTC. Its protein product is CASSSRGGSYNEQFF.

This clonotype was seen repeatedly, ten times or more. The V and J genes are TRBV7-3 and TRBJ1-1; D gene uncertain. Trimming shortened V by 2 bases and J by 0 bases, and 4 bases separated the two germline ends. There are 13 residues in the CDR3. In germline, CDR1 is SGHTA, CDR2 FQGTGA. The CDR3 nucleotides are TGTGCCAGCAGCTTATCCCTGAACACTGAAGCTTTCTTT. It specifies CASSLSLNTEAFF.

Many counts were recorded for this clonotype. The CDR3 spells CAWRRGQLNTEAFF. In nucleotides, the CDR3 is TGTGCCTGGCGTCGCGGACAGCTTAACACTGAAGCTTTCTTT. The rearrangement joins TRBV30 to TRBJ1-1; weak D call: TRBD1 (6 bases). Germline values: CDR1 GTSNPN, CDR2 SVGIG (reference sequence). This CDR3 is 14 amino acids long. The germline V and J ends were trimmed by 5 bases and 2 bases, with 15 bases remaining between them.

This clonotype has ten or more counts. V is TRBV5-1 and J is TRBJ2-7, with 11 bases matching TRBD1. The CDR3 spans 14 residues. Germline CDR1 and CDR2: SGHRS and YFSETQ. V dropped 4 bases and J dropped 4; count of bases not matched to a gene: 4. The CDR3 spells CASSSRDRGYEQYF. CDR3 in DNA: TGCGCCAGCAGCAGCCGGGACAGGGGGTACGAGCAGTACTTC.

The table lists this clonotype with a few counts. This chain joins TRBV24-1 and TRBJ2-3, with D perhaps matching TRBD2 (6 bases). CDR1 is KGHDR and CDR2 is SFDVKD in the germline V gene. The CDR3 has 15 residues. V dropped 3 bases and J dropped 4 bases, with 13 bases sitting between them. The CDR3 spells CATSDIRDSADTQYF. Here the CDR3 DNA reads TGTGCCACCAGTGATATCCGGGACTCGGCAGATACGCAGTATTTT.

This clonotype was counted ten times or more. This sequence joins TRBV10-3 and TRBJ1-2, with 9 nucleotides matching TRBD1. This CDR3 has 14 residues. Germline V gene sequence: CDR1 ENHRY, CDR2 SYGVKD. The J segment lost 2 bases and the V segment lost 6 bases, leaving 4 bases of the junction unmatched. The CDR3 nucleotides read TGTGCCATCAGCAGACAGGGGGTAAACTATGGCTACACCTTC. Protein product: CAISRQGVNYGYTF.

In its sample, this clonotype was seen many times. This chain joins TRBV11-2 and TRBJ1-1; D is unresolved. Per the germline V gene, CDR1 is SGHAT and CDR2 is FQNNGV. Trimming left V 5 bases short and J 2 bases short, with 9 bases between. CDR3 size: 13 residues. The CDR3 DNA is TGTGCCAGCAGCCCTAGAAGCAACACTGAAGCTTTCTTT. It yields the protein CASSPRSNTEAFF.

This clonotype was seen only once. The V call is TRBV5-4, the J call TRBJ2-5; 8 bases align to TRBD1. Germline V lookup: CDR1 SGHNT, CDR2 YYREEE (reference sequence). The CDR3 contains 16 residues. Trimming at V came to 0 bases and at J to 3 bases, leaving 7 bases not matched to a gene. The CDR3 nucleotides read TGTGCCAGCAGCTTGGCCATGAGACAGGGGAAAGAGACCCAGTACTTC. The encoded protein is CASSLAMRQGKETQYF.

The chain has TRBV4-2 and TRBJ1-1; 7 nucleotides agree with TRBD1. V was pared by 3 bases and J by 2 bases, with 9 bases of the junction left unmatched. Germline CDR1 reads LGHNA; CDR2 reads YNFKEQ. There are 16 residues in the CDR3. The CDR3 sequence is CASSQTVGQLNTEAFF. The DNA of the CDR3 is TGTGCCAGCAGCCAGACAGTGGGACAGCTTAACACTGAAGCTTTCTTT.

The chain joins TRBV12-3 or TRBV12-4 to TRBJ2-7; the D is unclear. V was shortened by 0 bases and J by 5 bases, with 11 bases between the two germline ends. This CDR3 spans 14 amino acids. CDR3 residues: CASSLALTSHEQYF. Here the CDR3 DNA reads TGTGCCAGCAGTTTAGCCCTGACAAGCCACGAGCAGTACTTC.

This clonotype was seen a few times. The V call is TRBV30, the J call TRBJ1-3; D remains unclear. The ends were cut back, 7 bases at V and 3 bases at J, with 13 bases in the middle. The germline gives CDR1 GTSNPN, CDR2 SVGIG (reference sequence). The CDR3 is 13 residues long. CDR3 protein: CALIQKDGNTIYF. CDR3 DNA: TGTGCCTTGATACAGAAGGATGGAAACACCATATATTTT.

This clonotype was seen ten or more times. This sequence joins TRBV6-5 and TRBJ1-1; maybe TRBD1 (5 bases). This CDR3 comprises 13 residues. The germline CDR1 and CDR2 sequences are MNHEY and SVGAGI. V dropped 2 bases and J dropped 4 bases, with 8 bases sitting between them. The CDR3, as DNA: TGTGCCAGCAGTTACGCGGGGGTCACTGAAGCTTTCTTT. It specifies CASSYAGVTEAFF.

This clonotype was recorded a few times. The chain has TRBV2 and TRBJ1-5; the match to TRBD1 covers 8 bases. CDR3 length: 15 amino acids. CDR1 is SNHLY, CDR2 FYNNEI, per germline. The junction had 8 bases not matched to a gene; V was cut back by 6 bases and J by 4 bases. The DNA of the CDR3 is TGTGCCAGCAGAGCAAGGACAGGGTGGAATCAGCCCCAGCATTTT. Amino acids: CASRARTGWNQPQHF.

The chain recombines TRBV5-1 with TRBJ1-6; D is ambiguous. The CDR3 runs 13 residues. Germline V gene data show CDR1 as SGHRS and CDR2 as YFSETQ. Trimming took 5 bases from V and 5 from J, leaving 8 bases between them. The CDR3 region has the DNA TGCGCCAGCAGGGGATTCGATAATTCACCCCTCCACTTT. Its translation is CASRGFDNSPLHF.

Here the CDR3 DNA reads TGCAGCGTTGGGGATTTTTACACTGAAGCTTTCTTT. Its protein product is CSVGDFYTEAFF. The rearrangement joins TRBV29-1 to TRBJ1-1; no firm D call. Germline V gene lookup returns CDR1 SQVTM and CDR2 ANQGSEA. Trimming removed 4 bases from V and 3 bases from J, with 9 bases in between. CDR3 length: 12 amino acids. The full variable domain, with the rest looked up from reference TRBV29-1 and TRBJ1-1, is SAVISQKPSRDICQRGTSLTIQCQVDSQVTMMFWYRQQPGQSLTLIATANQGSEATYESGFVIDKFPISRPNLTFSTLTVSNMSPEDSSIYLCSVGDFYTEAFFGQGTRLTVV.

This clonotype was seen ten or more times. V usage is TRBV6-2 or TRBV6-3 and J usage is TRBJ1-1; weak D call: TRBD1 (5 bases). Germline values: CDR1 MNHEY, CDR2 SVGEGT. Trimming stripped 5 bases from V and 6 bases from J, with 16 bases between. CDR3 length: 14 residues. This chain's CDR3 is CASSDQTVPPEAFF. The CDR3 DNA sequence: TGTGCCAGCAGTGACCAGACAGTCCCTCCTGAAGCTTTCTTT.